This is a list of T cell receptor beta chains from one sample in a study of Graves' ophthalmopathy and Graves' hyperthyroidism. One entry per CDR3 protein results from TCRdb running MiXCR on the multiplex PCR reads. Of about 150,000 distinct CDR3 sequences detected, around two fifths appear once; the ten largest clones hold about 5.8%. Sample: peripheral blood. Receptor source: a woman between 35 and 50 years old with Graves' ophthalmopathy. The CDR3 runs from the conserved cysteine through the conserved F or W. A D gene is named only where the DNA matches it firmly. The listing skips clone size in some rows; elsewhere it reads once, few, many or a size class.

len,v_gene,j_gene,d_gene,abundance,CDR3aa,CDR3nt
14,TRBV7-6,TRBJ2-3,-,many,CASSLSPEGDTQYF,TGTGCCAGCAGCTTAAGCCCAGAGGGAGATACGCAGTATTTT
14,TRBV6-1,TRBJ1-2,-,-,CASRRDEENYGYTF,TGTGCCAGCAGACGGGATGAGGAGAACTATGGCTACACCTTC
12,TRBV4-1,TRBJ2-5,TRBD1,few,CASSQGQGNQYF,TGCGCCAGCAGCCAAGGACAGGGGAACCAGTACTTC
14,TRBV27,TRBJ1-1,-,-,CASSSHRSTRQALF,TGTGCCAGCAGTTCGCACCGCTCGACCCGGCAAGCTCTCTTT
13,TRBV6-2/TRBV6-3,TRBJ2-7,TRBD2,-,CASKLGTSGEQYF,TGTGCCAGCAAACTAGGGACTAGCGGCGAGCAGTACTTC
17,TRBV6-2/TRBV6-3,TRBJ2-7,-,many,CASSYGSIRGSTYEQYF,TGTGCCAGCAGTTACGGATCGATAAGGGGGTCAACCTACGAGCAGTACTTC
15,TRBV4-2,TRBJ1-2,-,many,CASSQDRSVNYGYTF,TGTGCCAGCAGCCAAGATCGGTCGGTTAACTATGGCTACACCTTC
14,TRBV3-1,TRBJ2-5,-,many,CASSQQLGQETQYF,TGTGCCAGCAGCCAACAACTCGGCCAAGAGACCCAGTACTTC
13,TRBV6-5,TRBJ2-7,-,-,CASSYPRDREQYF,TGTGCCAGCAGTTATCCCCGGGACCGCGAGCAGTACTTC
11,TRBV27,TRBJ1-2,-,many,CASSGGNGYTF,TGTGCCAGCTCCGGTGGCAATGGCTACACCTTC
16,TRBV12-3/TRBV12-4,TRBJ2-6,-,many,CASSPRGQSGANVLTF,TGTGCCAGCAGTCCTCGGGGGCAGTCTGGGGCCAACGTCCTGACTTTC
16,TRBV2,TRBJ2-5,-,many,CASIPSGRQFAETQYF,TGTGCCAGCATTCCCTCGGGCCGCCAATTCGCGGAGACCCAGTACTTC
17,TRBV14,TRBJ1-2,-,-,CASSQALGGGTAGGYTF,TGTGCCAGCAGCCAAGCCCTCGGCGGGGGGACTGCCGGAGGCTACACCTTC
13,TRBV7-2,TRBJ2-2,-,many,CASSLEASGELFF,TGTGCCAGCAGCTTAGAGGCTTCCGGGGAGCTGTTTTTT
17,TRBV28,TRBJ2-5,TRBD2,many,CASSLGLAGDYQETQYF,TGTGCCAGCAGTTTGGGGCTAGCGGGAGACTACCAAGAGACCCAGTACTTC
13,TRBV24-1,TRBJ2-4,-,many,CATSIGGKNIQYF,TGTGCCACCAGTATCGGCGGAAAAAACATTCAGTACTTC
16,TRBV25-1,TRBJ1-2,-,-,CASSSFPGLKGDGYTF,TGTGCCAGCAGCTCTTTTCCGGGGCTCAAGGGGGACGGCTACACCTTC
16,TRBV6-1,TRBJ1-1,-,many,CASRSDRTVLNTEAFF,TGTGCCAGCAGGAGCGACAGGACCGTTCTGAACACTGAAGCTTTCTTT
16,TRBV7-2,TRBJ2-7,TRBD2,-,CASSLAAGGPSYEQYF,TGTGCCAGCAGCTTAGCCGCGGGAGGGCCGAGCTACGAGCAGTACTTC
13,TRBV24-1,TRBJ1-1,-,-,CATRVGLNTEAFF,TGTGCCACCCGTGTTGGGTTGAACACTGAAGCTTTCTTT
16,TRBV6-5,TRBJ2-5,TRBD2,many,CASSGQLAGDQETQYF,TGTGCCAGCAGCGGACAACTAGCGGGGGACCAAGAGACCCAGTACTTC
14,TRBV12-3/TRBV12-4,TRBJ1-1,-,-,CASRPSGNGLEAFF,TGTGCCAGCAGGCCATCCGGGAATGGCCTTGAAGCTTTCTTT
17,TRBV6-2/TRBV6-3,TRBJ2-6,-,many,CASSYGRSLEGANVLTF,TGTGCCAGCAGTTACGGCAGGAGCTTGGAGGGGGCCAACGTCCTGACTTTC
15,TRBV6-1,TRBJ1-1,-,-,CASTVRQGTNHEAFF,TGTGCCAGCACCGTACGGCAGGGGACGAATCATGAAGCTTTCTTT
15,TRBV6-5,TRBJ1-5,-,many,CATTRMGDSNQPQHF,TGTGCCACCACGAGGATGGGGGATAGCAATCAGCCCCAGCATTTT
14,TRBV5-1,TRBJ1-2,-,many,CASSLAGQGVPYTF,TGCGCCAGCAGCTTGGCCGGGCAGGGTGTTCCCTACACCTTC
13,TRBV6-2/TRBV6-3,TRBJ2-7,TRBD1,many,CASGKTGSYEQYF,TGTGCCAGCGGGAAGACAGGGTCCTACGAGCAGTACTTC
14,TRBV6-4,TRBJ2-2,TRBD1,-,CASSDGQDTGELFF,TGTGCCAGCAGTGACGGACAGGACACCGGGGAGCTGTTTTTT
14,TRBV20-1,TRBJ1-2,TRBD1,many,CSAQDRGFVDGYTF,TGCAGTGCGCAAGACAGGGGGTTTGTGGATGGCTACACCTTC
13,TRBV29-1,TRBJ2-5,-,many,CSVEVSKPGTQYF,TGCAGCGTTGAAGTGTCTAAACCAGGGACCCAGTACTTC
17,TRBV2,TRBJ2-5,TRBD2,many,CASSEALRASGQETQYF,TGTGCCAGCAGTGAAGCGCTTAGGGCTAGCGGGCAAGAGACCCAGTACTTC
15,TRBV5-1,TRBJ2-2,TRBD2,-,CASSWTSGSVGELFF,TGCGCCAGCAGCTGGACTAGCGGGAGTGTCGGGGAGCTGTTTTTT
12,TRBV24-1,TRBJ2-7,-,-,CATSDRTDEQYF,TGTGCCACCAGTGATAGGACAGATGAGCAGTACTTC
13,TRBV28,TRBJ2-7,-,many,CASHRSSSYEQYF,TGTGCCAGCCATCGTTCCAGCTCCTACGAGCAGTACTTC
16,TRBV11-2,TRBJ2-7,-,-,CASSLNHRDLRAEQYF,TGTGCCAGCAGCTTAAATCATAGGGACTTACGGGCCGAGCAGTACTTC
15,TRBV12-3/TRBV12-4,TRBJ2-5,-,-,CASSLRDLAEETQYF,TGTGCCAGCAGTTTACGGGACCTAGCAGAAGAGACCCAGTACTTC
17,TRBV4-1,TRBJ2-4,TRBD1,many,CASSQVDRPLTKNIQYF,TGCGCCAGCAGCCAAGTGGACAGGCCTTTGACCAAAAACATTCAGTACTTC
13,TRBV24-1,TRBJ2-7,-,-,CATSEGDNYEQYF,TGTGCCACCAGTGAGGGGGACAACTACGAGCAGTACTTC
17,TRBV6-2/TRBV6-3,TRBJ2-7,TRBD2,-,CASSYSWGLPTEYEQYF,TGTGCCAGCAGTTACTCGTGGGGACTACCGACCGAGTACGAGCAGTACTTC
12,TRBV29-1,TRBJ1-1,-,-,CSVYDRNTEAFF,TGCAGCGTTTACGACAGGAACACTGAAGCTTTCTTT
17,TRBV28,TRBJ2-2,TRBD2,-,CASTGTSGRVASGELFF,TGTGCCAGCACCGGGACTAGCGGGAGGGTTGCTTCCGGGGAGCTGTTTTTT
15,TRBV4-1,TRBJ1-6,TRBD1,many,CASSHRQGYNSPLHF,TGCGCCAGCAGCCACAGACAGGGCTATAATTCACCCCTCCACTTT
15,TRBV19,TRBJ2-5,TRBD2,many,CASSVTGGAGETQYF,TGTGCCAGTAGCGTCACGGGAGGAGCGGGAGAGACCCAGTACTTC
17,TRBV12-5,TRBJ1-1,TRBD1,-,CASGLVGTGGRFTEAFF,TGTGCTAGTGGTTTGGTAGGGACAGGGGGCAGGTTTACTGAAGCTTTCTTT
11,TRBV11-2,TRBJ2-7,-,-,CASSDPRGQYF,TGTGCCAGCAGCGATCCTCGGGGGCAGTACTTC
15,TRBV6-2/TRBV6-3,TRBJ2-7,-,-,CASSSAGTAKYEQYF,TGTGCCAGCAGTTCCGCCGGGACGGCAAAATACGAGCAGTACTTC
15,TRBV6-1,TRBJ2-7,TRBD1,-,CASSEEWDRPYEQYF,TGTGCCAGCAGTGAAGAGTGGGACAGACCCTACGAGCAGTACTTC